This T cell receptor beta chain was sequenced during a study of T cells in Graves' hyperthyroidism and ophthalmopathy. General study findings and limits: Median prediction lead before ophthalmopathy onset was 6.5 months with the model.

Germline-derived CDR1 and CDR2 are LGHDT and YNNKEL (reference sequence). V lost 0 bases, J lost 4 bases, and 9 bases lay in between. The CDR3 totals 14 residues. From RNA transcripts, TCR beta CDR3 regions were amplified. First-round RT-PCR with HTBI primers amplified the TCR CDR3 region. TCRdb redid the calling of the multiplex PCR reads with MiXCR, one entry per CDR3 protein. Of approximately 330,000 distinct CDR3 sequences in the sample, roughly an eighth were seen once. This clonotype was found many times. Its cognate antigen is unknown. This sample holds PBMCs from approximately 9 ml fresh peripheral blood.

The chain uses TRBV3-1 and TRBJ1-1; D may be TRBD1 (5 bases). Sequenced sample: blood. This TCR derives from a woman aged 40 to 50 with Graves' ophthalmopathy. The CDR3 DNA reads as TGTGCCAGCAGCCAAGACCAGGGTGGCACTGAAGCTTTCTTT. Its protein is CASSQDQGGTEAFF.